This T cell receptor beta chain was found in a study of vaccination effects on CD4 cells after COVID-19. Findings of the study overall: The study enrolled few convalescent patients and sampled no early post-infection timepoints.

CDR1 is SNHLY, CDR2 FYNNEI, per germline. The CDR3 covers 15 residues. The V end lost 6 bases, the J end lost 8 bases, and 20 bases lay between the germline ends. Remarks on this clone: What it recognizes is unknown.

TCRdb's copy holds only in-frame clones and misses some; the assay was immunoSEQ multiplex PCR. The table shows 84,000 or so clones, with around four fifths occurring only once. The ViraFEST assay expanded antigen-specific CD4+ T cells with viral peptide pools before sequencing. Cultured cells yielded isolated CD4+ T cells after more than nine days. Participants got two doses of BNT162b2 or mRNA-1273 vaccine. Neither prior SARS-CoV-2 infection nor positive nucleocapsid antibodies were present in the vaccine recipients. They grew 2 million to 2.5 million PBMC in each well, adding about 10 IU/ml IL-2 and approximately 10 ug/ml peptides.

The TCR was taken from a human donor who received a COVID-19 vaccine. Sequences were derived from CD4+ T cells from PBMCs cultured with HCoV-OC43 spike peptides, sampled after COVID-19 vaccination. Described subset: HCoV-OC43 spike overlapping peptide pool stimulation. The chain combines TRBV2 with TRBJ2-4; D may be TRBD2 (5 bases). Here the CDR3 reads CASRHGNLQRDIQYF. Written as DNA, the CDR3 is TGTGCCAGCAGACACGGGAACCTCCAGCGAGACATTCAGTACTTC. The full variable domain, with the rest looked up from reference TRBV2 and TRBJ2-4, is EPEVTQTPSHQVTQMGQEVILRCVPISNHLYFYWYRQILGQKVEFLVSFYNNEISEKSEIFDDQFSVERPDGSNFTLKIRSTKLEDSAMYFCASRHGNLQRDIQYFGAGTRLSVL.